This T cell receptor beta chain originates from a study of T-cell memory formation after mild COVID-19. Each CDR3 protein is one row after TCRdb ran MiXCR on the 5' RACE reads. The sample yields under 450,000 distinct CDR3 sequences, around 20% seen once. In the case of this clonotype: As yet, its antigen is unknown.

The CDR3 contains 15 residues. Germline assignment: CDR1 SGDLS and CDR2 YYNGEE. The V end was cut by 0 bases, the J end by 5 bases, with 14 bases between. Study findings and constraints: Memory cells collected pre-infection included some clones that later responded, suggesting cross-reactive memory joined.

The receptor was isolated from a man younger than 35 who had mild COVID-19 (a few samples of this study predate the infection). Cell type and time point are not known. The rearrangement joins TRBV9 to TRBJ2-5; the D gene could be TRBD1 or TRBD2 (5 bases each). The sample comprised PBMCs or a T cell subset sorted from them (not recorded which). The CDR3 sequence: CASSVEIGAGETQYF. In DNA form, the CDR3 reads TGTGCCAGCAGCGTAGAGATCGGGGCCGGGGAGACCCAGTACTTC.